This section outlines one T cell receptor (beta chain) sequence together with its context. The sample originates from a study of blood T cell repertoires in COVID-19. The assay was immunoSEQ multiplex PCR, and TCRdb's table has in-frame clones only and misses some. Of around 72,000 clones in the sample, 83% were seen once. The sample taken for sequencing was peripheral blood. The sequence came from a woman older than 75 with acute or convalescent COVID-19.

The CDR3 region has the DNA TGCGCCAGCAGCTCCGGGGGGACTGGAAACACCATATATTTT. Translating it yields CASSSGGTGNTIYF. The chain employs TRBV5-1 and TRBJ1-3, with D perhaps TRBD1 (5 bases). From germline, CDR1 is SGHRS and CDR2 YFSETQ. The CDR3 contains 14 residues. Between the trimmed V and J ends, which lost 3 bases and 2 bases, there was a span of 9 bases. The full variable domain, rest sourced from reference TRBV5-1 and TRBJ1-3, is KAGVTQTPRYLIKTRGQQVTLSCSPISGHRSVSWYQQTPGQGLQFLFEYFSETQRNKGNFPGRFSGRQFSNSRSEMNVSTLELGDSALYLCASSSGGTGNTIYFGEGSWLTVV.